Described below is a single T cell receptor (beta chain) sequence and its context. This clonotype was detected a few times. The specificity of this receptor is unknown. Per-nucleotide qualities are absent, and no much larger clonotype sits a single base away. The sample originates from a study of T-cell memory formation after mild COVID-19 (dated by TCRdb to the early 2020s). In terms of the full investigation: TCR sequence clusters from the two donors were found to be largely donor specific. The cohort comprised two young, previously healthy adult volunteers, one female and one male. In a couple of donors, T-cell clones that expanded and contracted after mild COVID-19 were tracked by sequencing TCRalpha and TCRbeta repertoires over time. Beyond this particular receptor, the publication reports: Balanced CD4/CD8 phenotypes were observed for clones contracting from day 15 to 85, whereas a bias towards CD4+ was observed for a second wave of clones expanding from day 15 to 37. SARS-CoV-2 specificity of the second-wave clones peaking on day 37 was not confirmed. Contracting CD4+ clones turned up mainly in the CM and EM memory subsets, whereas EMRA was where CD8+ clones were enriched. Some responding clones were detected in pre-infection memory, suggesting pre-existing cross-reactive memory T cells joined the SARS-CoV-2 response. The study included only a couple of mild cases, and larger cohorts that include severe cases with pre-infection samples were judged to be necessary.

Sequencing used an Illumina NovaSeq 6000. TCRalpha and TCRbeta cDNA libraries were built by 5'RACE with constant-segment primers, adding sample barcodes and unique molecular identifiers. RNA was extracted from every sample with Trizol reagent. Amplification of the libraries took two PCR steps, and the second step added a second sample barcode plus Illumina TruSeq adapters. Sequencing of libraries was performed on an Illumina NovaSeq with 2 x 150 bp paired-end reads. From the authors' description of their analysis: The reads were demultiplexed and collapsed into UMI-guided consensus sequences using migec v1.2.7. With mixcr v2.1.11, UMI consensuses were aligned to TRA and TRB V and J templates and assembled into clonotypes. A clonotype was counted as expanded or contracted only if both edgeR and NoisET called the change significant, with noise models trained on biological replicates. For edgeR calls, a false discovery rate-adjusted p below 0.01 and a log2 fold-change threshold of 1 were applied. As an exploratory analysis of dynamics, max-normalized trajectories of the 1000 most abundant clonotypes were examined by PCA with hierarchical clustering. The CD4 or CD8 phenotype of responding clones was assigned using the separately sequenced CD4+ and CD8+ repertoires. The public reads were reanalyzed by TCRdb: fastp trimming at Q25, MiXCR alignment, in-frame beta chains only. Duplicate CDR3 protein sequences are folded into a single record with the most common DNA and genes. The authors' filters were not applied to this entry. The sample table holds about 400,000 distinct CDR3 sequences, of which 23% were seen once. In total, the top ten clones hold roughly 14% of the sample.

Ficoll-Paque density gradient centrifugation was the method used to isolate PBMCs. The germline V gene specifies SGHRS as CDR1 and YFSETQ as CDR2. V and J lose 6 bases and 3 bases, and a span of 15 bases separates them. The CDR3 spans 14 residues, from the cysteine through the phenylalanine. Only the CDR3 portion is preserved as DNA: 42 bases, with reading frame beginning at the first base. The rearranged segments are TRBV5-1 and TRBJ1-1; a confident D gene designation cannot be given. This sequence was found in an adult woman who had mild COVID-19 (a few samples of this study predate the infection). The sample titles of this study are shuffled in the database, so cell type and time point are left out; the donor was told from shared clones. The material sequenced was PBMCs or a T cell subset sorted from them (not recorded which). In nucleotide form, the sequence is TGCGCCAGCAACAAACATGGGGTTGACACTGAAGCTTTCTTT. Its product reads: CASNKHGVDTEAFF.